This T cell receptor beta chain was identified in a study of blood T cell repertoires in COVID-19. Original processing methods: Reference gene primer amplification gave nucleated cell count estimates. Assay: immunoSEQ multiplex PCR; the TCRdb copy retains only in-frame clones and omits some. V and J calls and clone size are as listed in that table; D and trimming were resolved from the DNA. Of approximately 150,000 clones in the sample, about four fifths are singletons; the top ten hold roughly 1.5%. CDR1 SGHTA and CDR2 FQGTGA come from the germline V gene. The CDR3 extends over 17 amino acids. V lost 1 base and J lost 0, with 15 bases in between. This clone was found a few times.

Sequenced input: peripheral blood. The clonotype originates from a human donor in a cohort sampled during active COVID-19. This chain links TRBV7-3 with TRBJ1-1, with D perhaps TRBD1 (6 bases). CDR3 protein: CASSLNPPGAMNTEAFF. The CDR3 coding sequence is TGTGCCAGCAGCTTAAACCCCCCAGGGGCCATGAACACTGAAGCTTTCTTT.